This T cell receptor (beta chain) was recovered during a study of CD8 T cells in ankylosing spondylitis. Study-level results: About 8 highly homologous variants made up a TCR beta motif, and this motif appeared characteristic of ankylosing spondylitis blood. Earlier studies detected some motif variants in reactive arthritis synovial fluid and blood. Reportedly, disease-linked clones are significantly enriched in ankylosing spondylitis patients' matched synovial fluid.

There are many counts of this clonotype. As yet, its antigen is unknown. The TCR beta libraries were generated through quantitative 5'-RACE incorporating molecular barcodes. One entry per CDR3 protein results from TCRdb running MiXCR on the 5' RACE reads. The table records 300,000 to 400,000 distinct CDR3 sequences, around 10% of them present only once. Trimming took off 0 bases at V and 2 bases at J, with 15 bases between the two ends. CDR3 length: 17 residues. The germline gives CDR1 ENHRY, CDR2 SYGVKD. The rearrangement links TRBV10-3 to TRBJ2-3; the D is unclear. Sequencing was carried out using blood, either unsorted or a sorted T cell fraction (not recorded which). The source is a female donor with ankylosing spondylitis or in good health (not recorded which). CDR3 sequence: CAISESMTFRPTDTQYF. CDR3 sequence (DNA): TGTGCCATCAGTGAGTCGATGACCTTTCGCCCCACAGATACGCAGTATTTT.